The clone carrying this TCR beta chain showed up many times. Its matching antigen is unknown. Trimming removed 6 bases at V and 2 bases at J, with 8 bases between. There are 13 residues in the CDR3. Germline CDR1 WSHSY, CDR2 SAAADI. As it was prepared, the TCRbeta library received unique molecular identifiers. TCRdb used MiXCR to reprocess the PCR reads, holding one entry per CDR3 protein. Among roughly 280,000 distinct CDR3 sequences listed, around 10% were seen once. This sample stems from a study of T-cell reconstitution after alpha-beta-depleted transplantation in children. General observations from the study: It was newly produced T cells that mostly accounted for T-cell counts and diversity one year after transplant. Where some patients showed high TCRbeta diversity at day 60, it came from recipient T cells and thymic progenitors that had survived. Several hundred graft clones that had expanded were reportedly the source of alpha-beta T cells about two months after transplant.

Material: peripheral blood, obtained 180 days after TCRalphabeta/CD19-depleted stem cell transplant. The receptor's source is a male patient aged 2 to 9 who had a stem cell transplant for chronic granulomatous disease, so the T cells may come from the graft donor. This rearrangement joins TRBV10-2 to TRBJ2-1; TRBD1 or TRBD2 may be the D gene (5 bases each). In DNA form, the CDR3 reads TGCGCCAGCAGATCGGGACCCTACAATGAGCAGTTCTTC. It yields the protein CASRSGPYNEQFF.